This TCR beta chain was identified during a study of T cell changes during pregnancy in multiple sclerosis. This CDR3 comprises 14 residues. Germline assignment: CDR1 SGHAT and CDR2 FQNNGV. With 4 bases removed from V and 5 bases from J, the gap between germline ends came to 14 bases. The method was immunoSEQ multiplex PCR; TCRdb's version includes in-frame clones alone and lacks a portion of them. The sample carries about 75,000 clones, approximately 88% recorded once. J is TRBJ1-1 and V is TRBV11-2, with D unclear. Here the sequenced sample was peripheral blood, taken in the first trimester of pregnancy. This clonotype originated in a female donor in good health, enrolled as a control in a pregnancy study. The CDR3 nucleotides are TGTGCCAGCAGCTATCGGACGGGAGTGACTGAAGCTTTCTTT. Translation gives CASSYRTGVTEAFF.